This T cell receptor beta chain emerged from a study of cytomegalovirus exposure and HLA in healthy donors. The PCR had 60 Vbeta and 13 Jbeta primers. Measured with immunoSEQ multiplex PCR; TCRdb has only the in-frame clones, and not every one. The sample totals more than 90,000 clones. In the case of this clone: What it binds is not known.

Germline CDR1 SGHNT, CDR2 YENEEA. The CDR3 sequence is 12 residues long. The V end lost 5 bases, the J end lost 5 bases, and 9 bases lay between the germline ends. General study results and limits: According to an earlier analysis, most TCR beta V segments yielded productive rearrangements about 90% or about 30% of the time.

The gene calls are TRBV11-3 and TRBJ1-1; D gene ambiguous. This sequence originates from a man aged 35 to 55 in good health and CMV-seropositive. Sequencing was carried out using PBMCs. The CDR3 DNA reads TGTGCCAGCAGCCTCGAGAATACTGAAGCTTTCTTT. Translated, it gives CASSLENTEAFF.